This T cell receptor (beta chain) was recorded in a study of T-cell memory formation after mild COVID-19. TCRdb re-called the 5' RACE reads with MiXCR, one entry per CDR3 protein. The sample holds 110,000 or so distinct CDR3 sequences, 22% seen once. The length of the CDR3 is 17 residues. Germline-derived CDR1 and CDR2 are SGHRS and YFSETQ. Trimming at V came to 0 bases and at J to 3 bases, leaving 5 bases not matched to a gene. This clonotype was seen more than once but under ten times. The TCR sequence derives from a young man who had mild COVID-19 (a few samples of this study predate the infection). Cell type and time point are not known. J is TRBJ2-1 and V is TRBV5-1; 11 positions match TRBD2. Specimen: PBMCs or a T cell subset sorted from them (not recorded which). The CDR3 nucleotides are TGCGCCAGCAGCTTGGTTGGACTAGCGGGCTTCTACAATGAGCAGTTCTTC. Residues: CASSLVGLAGFYNEQFF.